This T cell receptor (beta chain) is drawn from a study of CXCR3-negative and CXCR3-positive naive CD8 T cells. Regarding the study as a whole: CXCR3 levels fell partly with cryopreservation; most assays relied on fresh PBMCs. Compared with CXCR3-negative naive cells, CXCR3-positive naive cells showed more hydrophobic TRB CDR3s.

With UMI labels, 5' RACE was used to prepare the TRB cDNA libraries. TCRdb reworked the 5' RACE reads into one entry per CDR3 protein, no DNA. Recorded here are about 150,000 distinct CDR3 sequences; the top ten clones represent less than 0.55%. The length of the CDR3 is 17 residues. Germline assignment: CDR1 LNHDA and CDR2 SQIVND (reference sequence). As regards this clonotype: Its antigen is not known.

The V gene is TRBV19, the J gene TRBJ2-1; the D gene TCRdb calls, TRBD1, cannot be checked with no DNA. The sample taken for sequencing was naive CXCR3+ CD8+ T cells from blood. The subset here: CD45RO-CCR7+CD27+CD95- naive CD8+ T cells expressing CXCR3 (TNR3+). The TCR was taken from a human donor in good health. Some clones in this sample may be carry-over from other donors' samples. The CDR3 protein is CASSIDGTSSSYSEQFF.